This T cell receptor beta chain is from a study of T cells in Graves' hyperthyroidism and ophthalmopathy. Ophthalmopathy cases scored 3 or more on the Clinical Activity Score and 4 or more on NOSPECS grade, with duration below 3 months. Lactation, pregnancy, other autoimmune disease or uncontrolled infection excluded patients. This clonotype has a count of ten or more. RNA transcripts were the template for amplifying TCR beta CDR3 regions. First-round RT-PCR targeting the TCR CDR3 was performed with the HTBI primer set. TCRdb analysed the multiplex PCR reads with MiXCR anew, one entry per CDR3 protein. The repertoire holds a few hundred thousand distinct CDR3 sequences, with around a fifth as singletons. The CDR3 is made up of 14 amino acids. Germline lookup yields CDR1 MNHEY and CDR2 SMNVEV (reference sequence). V was clipped by 3 bases and J by 7 bases, with 15 bases between them.

The sample was blood. The chain couples TRBV27 to TRBJ1-1; D is undetermined. The clonotype was recovered from a woman between 65 and 79 years old with Graves' ophthalmopathy. The DNA of the CDR3 is TGTGCCAGCAGTTTGGGCCCCTTGGACGGTGAAGCTTTCTTT. Protein product: CASSLGPLDGEAFF.